These T cell receptor beta chains were read from a single sample in a study of shared clonotypes between healthy human individuals. The assay was immunoSEQ multiplex PCR, and TCRdb's table has in-frame clones only and misses some. The table lists roughly 490,000 clones, 76% of them singletons. Sample: PBMCs. These TCRs come from a middle-aged woman in good health. Some clones in this sample may be carry-over from other donors' samples. CDR3s include the opening cysteine and the closing phenylalanine or tryptophan. D genes are given only for firm matches. A clone size is listed for some rows: how often the clone was seen (once, few, many), or a class if it is expanded.

TRBV27	-	-	TRBJ1-5	CASSLLGGGDQPQHF	TGTGCCAGCAGTTTATTGGGCGGGGGGGATCAGCCCCAGCATTTT
TRBV29-1	-	-	TRBJ1-5	CSAATGGNQPQHF	TGCAGCGCCGCCACGGGTGGGAATCAGCCCCAGCATTTT
TRBV18	TRBD2	-	TRBJ2-1	CASSPMVSGSYEQFF	TGTGCCAGCTCACCAATGGTTAGCGGGAGTTATGAGCAGTTCTTC
TRBV11-3	-	-	TRBJ2-3	CASSSPGRLASRRGTDTQYF	TGTGCCAGCAGCTCCCCCGGCAGGCTAGCGTCTCGCCGGGGCACAGATACGCAGTATTTT
TRBV25-1	-	-	TRBJ2-6	CASTSPSSGGANVLTF	TGTGCCAGCACTTCACCATCCTCGGGGGGGGCCAACGTCCTGACTTTC
TRBV9	TRBD2	-	TRBJ2-3	CASSETSGVYMTDTQYF	TGTGCCAGCAGCGAGACTAGCGGGGTTTATATGACAGATACGCAGTATTTT
TRBV5-5	TRBD2	-	TRBJ2-5	CASSSGLAGGITQTQYF	TGTGCCAGCAGCTCGGGACTAGCGGGAGGAATCACCCAGACCCAGTACTTC
TRBV29-1	-	many	TRBJ1-3	CSVELTGRNTIYF	TGCAGCGTTGAACTTACAGGGCGAAACACCATATATTTT
TRBV30	-	-	TRBJ1-3	CAWSGLGNTIYF	TGTGCCTGGAGTGGGCTTGGAAACACCATATATTTT
TRBV11-3	TRBD1	-	TRBJ2-1	CASSLVGTVVNEQFF	TGTGCCAGCAGCTTAGTGGGGACAGTAGTAAATGAGCAGTTCTTC
TRBV9	-	-	TRBJ2-7	CASSVAGTNARIYF	TGTGCCAGCAGCGTGGCAGGGACCAACGCTAGGATTTACTTC
TRBV28	-	-	TRBJ2-7	CASRLQGFGEQYF	TGTGCCAGCAGATTACAGGGTTTTGGCGAGCAGTACTTC
TRBV2	TRBD2	many	TRBJ2-5	CASSRGATSDETQYF	TGTGCCAGCAGCCGAGGGGCTACTAGCGATGAGACCCAGTACTTC
TRBV19	-	-	TRBJ2-6	CASKAVSGANVLTF	TGTGCCAGCAAGGCCGTCTCTGGGGCCAACGTCCTGACTTTC
TRBV20-1	-	-	TRBJ2-1	CSARRYNEQFF	TGCAGTGCTAGACGATACAATGAGCAGTTCTTC
TRBV11-1	TRBD1	-	TRBJ2-7	CASSLNPGQGYYEQYF	TGTGCCAGCAGCTTAAACCCGGGACAGGGTTACTACGAGCAGTACTTC
TRBV28	-	once	TRBJ2-7	CASSRKGYSYEQYF	TGTGCCAGCAGTAGGAAGGGATACTCCTACGAGCAGTACTTC
TRBV2	-	-	TRBJ1-5	CARSQGAQPQHF	TGTGCCAGAAGTCAGGGAGCTCAGCCCCAGCATTTT
TRBV7-9	TRBD2	once	TRBJ2-1	CASSPGGFSYNEQFF	TGTGCCAGCAGCCCCGGGGGGTTCTCCTACAATGAGCAGTTCTTC
TRBV7-8	TRBD2	many	TRBJ2-7	CASSQRDSYVEQYF	TGTGCCAGCAGCCAGCGGGACTCGTATGTAGAGCAGTACTTC
TRBV28	-	many	TRBJ2-1	CASIGGTKQFF	TGTGCCAGCATAGGCGGGACCAAGCAGTTCTTC
TRBV18	TRBD2	-	TRBJ2-1	CASSERAGGREPQFF	TGTGCCAGCTCGGAAAGAGCGGGAGGCCGGGAACCACAGTTCTTC
TRBV19	-	-	TRBJ1-1	CASSIGGGDTEAFF	TGTGCCAGTAGTATCGGCGGCGGGGACACTGAAGCTTTCTTT
TRBV5-4	-	-	TRBJ1-2	CASSLDSINGYTF	TGTGCCAGCAGTCTTGACTCTATTAATGGCTACACCTTC
TRBV7-7	-	once	TRBJ2-7	CASSDNGPGFGEQYF	TGTGCCAGCAGCGACAATGGACCGGGGTTCGGCGAGCAGTACTTC
TRBV5-1	-	-	TRBJ2-1	CASSLMPGANEQFF	TGCGCCAGCAGCTTAATGCCGGGAGCCAATGAGCAGTTCTTC
TRBV9	-	few	TRBJ2-3	CASSASWSTDTQYF	TGTGCCAGCAGCGCGAGTTGGAGCACAGATACGCAGTATTTT
TRBV29-1	TRBD2	-	TRBJ2-1	CSVRVGGRHYNEQFF	TGCAGCGTCAGGGTTGGCGGGAGACACTACAATGAGCAGTTCTTC
TRBV11-2	-	-	TRBJ2-1	CASSLVVGVVYNEQFF	TGTGCCAGCAGCTTAGTTGTGGGAGTGGTCTACAATGAGCAGTTCTTC
TRBV30	-	-	TRBJ2-1	CAWSSGHNEQFF	TGTGCCTGGAGTTCAGGACACAATGAGCAGTTCTTC
TRBV28	-	-	TRBJ1-5	CASSLYVRGQPQHF	TGTGCCAGCAGTTTATACGTCAGGGGCCAGCCCCAGCATTTT
TRBV18	-	-	TRBJ1-2	CASSPSSFNYGYTF	TGTGCCAGCTCACCAAGTAGTTTTAACTATGGCTACACCTTC
TRBV28	-	-	TRBJ1-2	CASSPQQLGYTF	TGTGCCAGCAGTCCGCAGCAGTTGGGCTACACCTTC
TRBV7-2	-	-	TRBJ2-1	CASSLDKSPYNEQFF	TGTGCCAGCAGCTTAGATAAGTCTCCCTACAATGAGCAGTTCTTC
TRBV9	-	-	TRBJ2-6	CASSVAAAISGANVLTF	TGTGCCAGCAGCGTAGCGGCAGCAATCTCCGGGGCCAACGTCCTGACTTTC
TRBV27	TRBD1	-	TRBJ1-2	CASTSGQGDGYTF	TGTGCCAGCACTTCCGGACAGGGAGATGGCTACACCTTC
TRBV7-6	-	-	TRBJ2-2	CASSNSSVGTGELFF	TGTGCCAGCAGCAACTCTAGCGTCGGCACCGGGGAGCTGTTTTTT
TRBV6-1	-	-	TRBJ2-7	CASSEARGSEQYF	TGTGCCAGCAGTGAAGCAAGGGGGAGCGAGCAGTACTTC
TRBV23-1	-	-	TRBJ2-6	CASSMEFTQQSRANVLTF	TGCGCCAGCAGTATGGAGTTTACGCAACAAAGTCGGGCCAACGTCCTGACTTTC
TRBV10-2	TRBD2	-	TRBJ2-1	CASSEPGGAGGLVDEQFF	TGCGCCAGCAGTGAGCCCGGGGGAGCGGGAGGTCTAGTGGATGAGCAGTTCTTC
TRBV27	-	-	TRBJ1-2	CASSLGPYGAYGYTF	TGTGCCAGCAGTTTAGGGCCCTACGGGGCCTATGGCTACACCTTC
TRBV2	-	-	TRBJ2-4	CASSEQGGNIQYF	TGTGCCAGCAGTGAACAAGGAGGGAACATTCAGTACTTC
TRBV7-3	TRBD2	-	TRBJ2-7	CAGSPSPGLAGGTEQYF	TGTGCCGGCAGCCCATCCCCGGGACTAGCGGGAGGAACCGAGCAGTACTTC
TRBV7-3	TRBD2	-	TRBJ2-3	CASSLVGTSGADTQYF	TGTGCCAGCAGCTTAGTCGGGACTAGCGGTGCAGATACGCAGTATTTT
TRBV7-6	-	-	TRBJ1-3	CASSLVQGPGNAIYF	TGTGCCAGCAGCTTAGTTCAGGGGCCTGGAAACGCCATATATTTT
TRBV7-3	-	many	TRBJ2-3	CASSLGVTDTQYF	TGTGCCAGCAGCTTAGGGGTCACAGATACGCAGTATTTT
TRBV19	-	few	TRBJ2-1	CASSISPGPVGDEQFF	TGTGCCAGTAGCATTTCCCCCGGCCCAGTTGGCGATGAGCAGTTCTTC
TRBV30	-	-	TRBJ1-2	CAWSKTGDYGYTF	TGTGCCTGGAGTAAGACAGGCGACTATGGCTACACCTTC
TRBV9	-	-	TRBJ2-1	CASSVEQPNEQFF	TGTGCCAGCAGCGTAGAACAGCCGAATGAGCAGTTCTTC
TRBV11-2	-	-	TRBJ2-2	CASSRDRIGELFF	TGTGCCAGCAGCAGAGATCGGATCGGGGAGCTGTTTTTT
TRBV27	TRBD1	few	TRBJ2-7	CASSPSGTVWLGQYF	TGTGCCAGCAGTCCCTCCGGGACAGTATGGCTGGGGCAGTACTTC
TRBV5-1	-	-	TRBJ1-1	CASSARAQVNTEAFF	TGCGCCAGCAGCGCGAGGGCTCAGGTGAACACTGAAGCTTTCTTT
TRBV11-2	TRBD2	few	TRBJ2-7	CASSPGTSGRVF	TGTGCCAGCAGCCCCGGGACTAGCGGGAGGGTTTTC